This TCR beta chain was identified in a study of CD8 T cells in Susac syndrome. Findings of the study overall: The study recognized that its TCR sequencing and HLA analysis covered a relatively small number of individuals.

The CDR3 has 16 amino acids. Germline V CDR1 and CDR2: MNHEY, SVGAGI. With 4 bases clipped from V and 1 base from J, the junction kept 4 bases outside the gene matches. From blood CD8+ and CD4+ T cells, the TCR beta chain was sequenced. The CD8+ and CD4+ T cells were isolated magnetically using a negative isolation approach, whereas the TEMRA cells were enriched by FACS. RNA totalling about 0.5 to 1 ug underwent reverse transcription with random hexamers. Multiplex PCR with immunoSEQ amplified the TCR beta CDR3 across 54 Vbeta and 13 Jbeta. MiXCR, applied by TCRdb to the immunoSEQ multiplex PCR reads, yields one record per CDR3 protein. The sample holds hundreds of thousands of distinct CDR3 sequences, roughly 81% seen once. A note on this clonotype: Its specificity is unknown.

The receptor was derived from a human donor with multiple sclerosis. V and J are TRBV6-5 and TRBJ2-3, with TRBD2 identical over 11 bases. The specimen sequenced was CD8+ T cells from PBMCs. The CDR3: CASSLTSGSGTDTQYF. The DNA of the CDR3 is TGTGCCAGCAGTTTAACTAGCGGGAGTGGCACAGATACGCAGTATTTT.